The rows below give T cell receptor beta chains drawn from one sample of a study of T cell changes during pregnancy in multiple sclerosis. Profiling relied on immunoSEQ multiplex PCR, and the TCRdb table lists in-frame clones only, not all of them. The sample contains about 75,000 clones, about 93% of which appear only once. Sequences were derived from CD4+ T cells from peripheral blood mononuclear cells, sampled after pregnancy. These receptor sequences come from a female donor with multiple sclerosis, enrolled in a pregnancy study. CDR3s include the opening cysteine and the closing phenylalanine or tryptophan. D genes are given only for firm matches. Where a row states a size, it is once, few, many or the class of an expanded clone; other rows omit it.

-	-	TRBV20-1	TRBJ2-7	11	CSAHRTYEQYF	TGCAGTGCCCACAGGACCTACGAGCAGTACTTC
few	TRBD1	TRBV2	TRBJ2-2	14	CASRGDRVTGELFF	TGTGCCAGCAGAGGGGACAGGGTAACCGGGGAGCTGTTTTTT
-	-	TRBV27	TRBJ1-2	20	CASSLSSLGQAALANYGYTF	TGTGCCAGCAGTTTAAGTAGTTTGGGACAAGCGGCTCTAGCTAACTATGGCTACACCTTC
-	-	TRBV11-1	TRBJ2-2	14	CASSSDTSAGELFF	TGTGCCAGCAGCTCGGACACCTCGGCCGGGGAGCTGTTTTTT
-	-	TRBV21-1	TRBJ2-1	13	CASSKAKGNEQFF	TGTGCCAGCAGCAAAGCTAAGGGGAATGAGCAGTTCTTC
-	TRBD2	TRBV5-1	TRBJ2-2	17	CASSIGLAGGAFGELFF	TGCGCCAGCAGCATCGGACTAGCGGGAGGGGCTTTCGGAGAGCTGTTTTTT
-	-	TRBV28	TRBJ1-1	11	CASSSYTEAFF	TGTGCCAGCAGTTCCTACACTGAAGCTTTCTTT
-	-	TRBV9	TRBJ1-1	14	CASSVGGVNTEAFF	TGTGCCAGCAGCGTAGGGGGGGTGAACACTGAAGCTTTCTTT
-	-	TRBV28	TRBJ1-1	15	CASSLRLGGFTEAFF	TGTGCCAGCAGTTTGCGCCTGGGAGGGTTTACTGAAGCTTTCTTT
few	TRBD1	TRBV19	TRBJ1-1	14	CASSISGQGAKAFF	TGTGCCAGTAGTATATCGGGACAGGGGGCAAAAGCTTTCTTT
-	TRBD1	TRBV5-1	TRBJ1-2	16	CASSGQGPGVYYGYTF	TGCGCCAGCAGCGGACAGGGCCCGGGGGTATACTATGGCTACACCTTC
-	-	TRBV6-5	TRBJ2-2	14	CASSFLRGTGELFF	TGTGCCAGCAGTTTTTTGCGGGGCACCGGGGAGCTGTTTTTT
-	TRBD2	TRBV23-1	TRBJ2-7	14	CASRGLAGVYEQYF	TGCGCCAGCAGGGGACTAGCGGGAGTCTACGAGCAGTACTTC
-	-	TRBV21-1	TRBJ2-1	20	CASSSSPGTSGRSSYNEQFF	TGTGCCAGCAGCAGTAGTCCCGGGACTAGCGGGAGGAGCTCCTACAATGAGCAGTTCTTC
-	-	TRBV11-2	TRBJ1-5	18	CASSLVVHSPPLNQPQHF	TGTGCCAGCAGCTTAGTTGTCCACAGCCCACCCCTCAATCAGCCCCAGCATTTT
-	TRBD2	TRBV5-1	TRBJ2-3	17	CASSRLPGTSGSDTQYF	TGCGCCAGCAGCCGCCTTCCCGGGACTAGCGGATCAGATACGCAGTATTTT
-	TRBD1	TRBV6-5	TRBJ2-7	16	CASSSPVAGGVHEQYF	TGTGCCAGCAGTTCCCCCGTCGCAGGGGGCGTCCACGAGCAGTACTTC
once	-	TRBV29-1	TRBJ1-2	11	CSVVGQAGYTF	TGCAGCGTTGTTGGGCAGGCTGGCTACACCTTC
-	-	TRBV13	TRBJ2-2	15	CASSLGPGNTGELFF	TGTGCCAGCAGCTTAGGCCCGGGGAACACCGGGGAGCTGTTTTTT
-	-	TRBV27	TRBJ1-3	16	CASSLSGRLSGNTIYF	TGTGCCAGCAGTTTATCAGGCCGACTCTCTGGAAACACCATATATTTT
-	TRBD1	TRBV7-2	TRBJ2-3	15	CASSLGGTGTDTQYF	TGTGCCAGCAGCTTAGGGGGGACAGGGACAGATACGCAGTATTTT
-	TRBD2	TRBV25-1	TRBJ2-7	13	CASNQREGGEQYF	TGTGCCAGCAATCAGCGGGAGGGAGGGGAGCAGTACTTC
-	-	TRBV6-5	TRBJ2-1	14	CASSLRRTYNEQFF	TGTGCCAGCAGTCTTCGGAGGACTTACAATGAGCAGTTCTTC
-	-	TRBV7-2	TRBJ2-7	15	CASSLLGDFSYEQYF	TGTGCCAGCAGCTTACTCGGGGACTTCTCCTACGAGCAGTACTTC
-	TRBD2	TRBV5-4	TRBJ2-7	17	CASSGGGTSGSPWEQYF	TGTGCCAGCAGCGGCGGGGGGACTAGCGGGAGTCCCTGGGAGCAGTACTTC
-	-	TRBV5-4	TRBJ2-1	15	CASSSGQVPYNEQFF	TGTGCCAGCAGCTCTGGCCAAGTTCCCTACAATGAGCAGTTCTTC
-	-	TRBV27	TRBJ2-1	14	CATNLSGAYNEQFF	TGTGCCACCAACTTATCGGGGGCTTACAATGAGCAGTTCTTC
-	-	TRBV7-7	TRBJ2-7	13	CASSLADSDEQYF	TGTGCTAGCAGCTTAGCCGACAGCGACGAGCAGTACTTC
few	TRBD1	TRBV14	TRBJ1-2	14	CASSSRTGDYGYTF	TGTGCCAGCAGCTCCAGGACAGGGGACTATGGCTACACCTTC
-	-	TRBV10-3	TRBJ1-5	18	CAISESPLQGYSNQPQHF	TGTGCCATCAGTGAGTCCCCCCTACAGGGCTATAGCAATCAGCCCCAGCATTTT
-	TRBD2	TRBV5-1	TRBJ2-5	18	CASSLIYSGRVGKETQYF	TGCGCCAGCAGCTTAATATATAGCGGGAGGGTCGGAAAAGAGACCCAGTACTTC
-	-	TRBV7-8	TRBJ1-1	15	CASSSPSGENTEAFF	TGTGCCAGCAGCTCCCCCTCGGGGGAAAACACTGAAGCTTTCTTT
-	-	TRBV28	TRBJ2-7	15	CASSSGGPAAYEQYF	TGTGCCAGCAGTTCCGGGGGGCCAGCCGCCTACGAGCAGTACTTC
-	-	TRBV6-1	TRBJ2-7	11	CASSEIYEQYF	TGTGCCAGCTCTGAGATCTACGAGCAGTACTTC
-	-	TRBV28	TRBJ1-1	14	CASSSPGQNTEAFF	TGTGCCAGCAGTTCCCCGGGACAGAACACTGAAGCTTTCTTT
-	TRBD1	TRBV28	TRBJ1-1	13	CASSPWDRTEAFF	TGTGCCAGCAGTCCATGGGACAGGACCGAAGCTTTCTTT
-	TRBD2	TRBV18	TRBJ2-3	17	CASSPRLLAGVDDTQYF	TGTGCCAGCTCACCAAGGCTACTAGCGGGGGTTGACGATACGCAGTATTTT
once	-	TRBV19	TRBJ1-5	16	CASSARGGIGHQPQHF	TGTGCCAGTAGTGCCCGTGGCGGGATTGGGCATCAGCCCCAGCATTTT
-	-	TRBV6-6	TRBJ2-6	16	CASSYLTGTGANVLTF	TGTGCCAGCAGTTACCTTACAGGGACTGGGGCCAACGTCCTGACTTTC
-	TRBD1	TRBV28	TRBJ2-1	14	CASSLVQGRLEQFF	TGTGCCAGCAGTTTGGTACAGGGGCGTTTAGAGCAGTTCTTC
-	-	TRBV7-2	TRBJ2-7	14	CASSQTGFPYEQYF	TGTGCCAGCAGCCAAACAGGGTTCCCCTACGAGCAGTACTTC
-	TRBD2	TRBV9	TRBJ2-3	16	CASSVATSGREDTQYF	TGTGCCAGCAGCGTAGCTACAAGCGGGAGGGAGGATACGCAGTATTTT
-	TRBD2	TRBV9	TRBJ2-3	17	CASSPAASGSSPDTQYF	TGTGCCAGCAGCCCAGCGGCTAGCGGGAGCAGCCCAGATACGCAGTATTTT